This TCR beta chain comes out of a study of a mutant IDH1 vaccine in newly diagnosed glioma. Study summary: Among treated patients, about 60% were male and around 40% female, and mean age was approximately 40 years. Earlier therapy was either radiotherapy, temozolomide, or both, and most got both.

Time point meaning: week 47, end of study. Every vaccine dose comprised 300 ug of mutant IDH1 20-mer peptide plus topical imiquimod. Assay used: immunoSEQ multiplex PCR; TCRdb lists only in-frame clones, some missing. The repertoire has roughly 86,000 clones, about 90% of them found once; the top ten carry around 0.73%. This CDR3 spans 15 amino acids. The germline gives CDR1 LNHDA, CDR2 SQIVND (reference sequence). Losses at the gene ends were 5 bases for V and 7 bases for J; bases not matched to a gene: 6. Of note for this clone: The antigen is not known.

The source was PBMCs, collected from a glioma patient whose treatment included an IDH1 peptide vaccine. J is TRBJ2-1 and V is TRBV19; 12 bases fit TRBD2. The sequence was obtained from a woman in her forties or fifties with glioma. The CDR3, as DNA: TGTGCCAGTAGTCTAGCGGGAGGGCTCTCGAATGAGCAGTTCTTC. Protein sequence: CASSLAGGLSNEQFF.